The 21 T cell receptor beta chains below come from one sample, sequenced in a study of beta chain features in type 1 diabetes. These receptors are not linked to any known antigen. Reverse transcribing all isolated RNA meant expressed TCRB transcripts were sequenced. Profiling relied on immunoSEQ multiplex PCR, and the TCRdb table lists in-frame clones only, not all of them. The sample records under 300,000 clones, approximately 11% being singletons. Study-wide results and limits: Shortening that was moderate but significant affected the TCRB CDR3s of Type 1 diabetes patients in all four CD4+ subsets.

Input material: naive CD4+ T cells from blood. The receptor source for this set is a man aged 25 to 40 with type 1 diabetes.

The rearrangement joins TRBV6-5 to TRBJ2-1; 9 bases agree with TRBD1. Germline CDR1 reads MNHEY; CDR2 reads SVGAGI. Unmatched junction bases numbered 5, after V lost 5 bases and J lost 3 bases. The CDR3 loop spans 15 amino acids. The chain's CDR3 is CASSQSGQGYNEQFF. As DNA, the CDR3 is TGTGCCAGCAGTCAGTCGGGACAGGGCTACAATGAGCAGTTCTTC.

This clone was recorded a few times. The rearrangement links TRBV25-1 to TRBJ2-1; weak D call: TRBD2 (7 bases). The germline CDR1 and CDR2 sequences are MGHDK and SYGVNS. This CDR3 is built from 15 residues. Trimming shortened V by 1 base and J by 3 bases, and 10 bases separated the two germline ends. CDR3 in DNA: TGTGCCAGCAGTGAATGGAGGGGGGGCTACAATGAGCAGTTCTTC. It specifies CASSEWRGGYNEQFF.

This clone turned up a few times. V and J are TRBV6-6 and TRBJ2-5, with 8 bases matching TRBD2. CDR3 length: 15 residues. CDR1 MNHNY and CDR2 SVGAGI come from the germline V gene (reference sequence). The V gene end was trimmed by 0 bases and the J gene end by 3 bases; junction bases not matched to a gene: 3. The CDR3 loop reads CASSYSALAEETQYF. The DNA for the CDR3 is TGTGCCAGCAGTTACTCCGCACTAGCGGAAGAGACCCAGTACTTC.

This clone was counted between two and nine times. This chain uses TRBV7-2 with TRBJ2-3, with D hard to call. Trimming left V 3 bases short and J 6 bases short, with 13 bases between. CDR1 and CDR2 from the germline V gene are SGHTA and FQGNSA. The CDR3 is 14 residues long. CDR3 amino acids: CASSFRANYDTQYF. For the CDR3, the DNA is TGTGCCAGCAGCTTCCGAGCCAATTACGATACGCAGTATTTT.

This sequence joins TRBV9 and TRBJ2-1; 9 bases map to TRBD1. This CDR3 comprises 14 residues. J gave up 7 bases and V 2 bases, and 4 bases lay outside the gene matches. Per the germline V gene, CDR1 is SGDLS and CDR2 is YYNGEE. The CDR3 is CASSVTGGRNEQFF. CDR3 bases: TGTGCCAGCAGCGTCACAGGGGGCAGGAATGAGCAGTTCTTC. Full variable domain (outside the CDR3, taken from reference TRBV9 and TRBJ2-1): DSGVTQTPKHLITATGQRVTLRCSPRSGDLSVYWYQQSLDQGLQFLIQYYNGEERAKGNILERFSAQQFPDLHSELNLSSLELGDSALYFCASSVTGGRNEQFFGPGTRLTVL.

This clone was observed a handful of times. V gene TRBV29-1 combines with J gene TRBJ1-4; 9 bases are a match to TRBD1. This CDR3 spans 12 amino acids. Germline V CDR1 and CDR2: SQVTM, ANQGSEA. Trimming removed 7 bases from V and 8 bases from J; junction bases left unmatched: 5. The CDR3 nucleotides read TGCAGCGCCCGGACAGGGGACGAAAAACTGTTTTTT. Protein sequence: CSARTGDEKLFF. Drawing the rest from reference TRBV29-1 and TRBJ1-4, the complete variable domain is SAVISQKPSRDICQRGTSLTIQCQVDSQVTMMFWYRQQPGQSLTLIATANQGSEATYESGFVIDKFPISRPNLTFSTLTVSNMSPEDSSIYLCSARTGDEKLFFGSGTQLSVL.

The rearrangement uses TRBV7-9 and TRBJ2-5; D perhaps matches TRBD2 (5 bases). V gave up 3 bases and J gave up 1 base, with 6 bases separating them. CDR1 and CDR2 (germline): SEHNR, FQNEAQ (reference sequence). The CDR3 has 13 residues. The CDR3 here is CASSFRGQETQYF. The CDR3 DNA reads TGTGCCAGCAGCTTCCGGGGCCAAGAGACCCAGTACTTC.

This chain uses TRBV7-9 with TRBJ2-7, with TRBD1 matching 8 bases. The V gene's germline CDR1 is SEHNR and CDR2 FQNEAQ (reference sequence). J was trimmed by 2 bases and V by 1 base; bases with no gene match: 7. This CDR3 has 16 residues. The CDR3: CASSLGPSQGAYEQYF. Here the CDR3 DNA reads TGTGCCAGCAGCTTAGGACCCTCACAGGGGGCCTACGAGCAGTACTTC.

The chain couples TRBV4-2 to TRBJ2-7; a possible D gene is TRBD2 (6 bases). The CDR3 runs to 12 residues. From germline, CDR1 is LGHNA and CDR2 YNFKEQ. V lost 5 bases and J 5 bases, leaving 10 bases between the germline ends. CDR3 DNA: TGTGCCAGCAGCTCTTGGGGGGACGAGCAGTACTTC. Its protein product is CASSSWGDEQYF.

This clone was seen a handful of times. The chain is built from TRBV4-2 and TRBJ1-5; a possible D gene is TRBD1 (5 bases). Trimming pared 1 base from V and 3 bases from J, leaving 13 bases between. CDR3 length: 16 residues. CDR1 is LGHNA and CDR2 is YNFKEQ in the germline V gene. The CDR3 sequence is CASSQGVAGTNQPQHF. The CDR3 DNA sequence: TGTGCCAGCAGCCAAGGGGTTGCGGGGACCAATCAGCCCCAGCATTTT.

This clone was counted only a few times. V and J are TRBV29-1 and TRBJ2-1, with TRBD2 matching over 7 bases. The CDR3 spans 15 residues. From germline, CDR1 is SQVTM and CDR2 ANQGSEA. Trimming at V came to 6 bases and at J to 4 bases, leaving 12 bases not matched to a gene. DNA for the CDR3: TGCAGCGTGGTCGCCATGCTAGCGGAGTACAATGAGCAGTTCTTC. This sequence encodes CSVVAMLAEYNEQFF.

This clone was seen a handful of times. V is TRBV9 and J is TRBJ2-2; the D gene is possibly TRBD2 (6 bases). This CDR3 spans 15 amino acids. Germline-derived CDR1 and CDR2 are SGDLS and YYNGEE. V was pared by 2 bases and J by 1 base, with 9 bases between. The CDR3 DNA reads TGTGCCAGCAGCGTGGCGGGGATGAACACCGGGGAGCTGTTTTTT. Residues: CASSVAGMNTGELFF. Full variable domain (outside the CDR3, taken from reference TRBV9 and TRBJ2-2): DSGVTQTPKHLITATGQRVTLRCSPRSGDLSVYWYQQSLDQGLQFLIQYYNGEERAKGNILERFSAQQFPDLHSELNLSSLELGDSALYFCASSVAGMNTGELFFGEGSRLTVL.

This clone was found a few times. This chain connects TRBV29-1 to TRBJ2-2; 9 nucleotides match TRBD1. This CDR3 is built from 12 residues. The J segment lost 4 bases and the V segment lost 7 bases, leaving 1 base of the junction unmatched. From germline, CDR1 is SQVTM and CDR2 ANQGSEA. The CDR3 coding sequence is TGCAGCGGGGGACAGGGCACCGGGGAGCTGTTTTTT. Translating it yields CSGGQGTGELFF.

This chain joins TRBV7-9 and TRBJ2-1, with 9 nucleotides matching TRBD2. The CDR3 is 15 amino acids. Trimming at V came to 7 bases and at J to 3 bases, leaving 7 bases not matched to a gene. In germline, CDR1 is SEHNR, CDR2 FQNEAQ (reference sequence). The CDR3 nucleotides read TGTGCCAGCACCCCCGGGCGGGGGGGCTACAATGAGCAGTTCTTC. This codes for CASTPGRGGYNEQFF.

This chain joins TRBV7-2 and TRBJ1-6, with D maybe TRBD1 (6 bases). Trimming removed 5 bases at V and 2 bases at J, with 13 bases between. This CDR3 comprises 16 residues. Germline V gene lookup returns CDR1 SGHTA and CDR2 FQGNSA. CDR3: CASSATWTAYNSPLHF. For the CDR3, the DNA is TGTGCCAGCAGCGCTACCTGGACAGCCTATAATTCACCCCTCCACTTT.

The chain joins TRBV7-9 to TRBJ1-1; D remains ambiguous. The CDR3 has 13 amino acids. V was shortened by 4 bases and J by 7 bases, with 13 bases between the two germline ends. CDR1 SEHNR and CDR2 FQNEAQ come from the germline V gene (reference sequence). As DNA, the CDR3 is TGTGCCAGCAGCTCCTGGTTAGCGTTTGAAGCTTTCTTT. It translates to CASSSWLAFEAFF.

This chain connects TRBV5-1 to TRBJ1-3; no clear D gene. This CDR3 comprises 13 residues. The germline V gene has CDR1 SGHRS and CDR2 YFSETQ. V was trimmed by 4 bases and J by 1 base, leaving 6 bases between them. The CDR3 loop is CASSPGSGNTIYF. CDR3 nucleotide sequence: TGCGCCAGCAGCCCGGGTTCTGGAAACACCATATATTTT.

This chain connects TRBV4-3 to TRBJ2-1, with D perhaps matching TRBD1 (5 bases). With 1 base removed from V and 4 bases from J, the gap between germline ends came to 11 bases. The CDR3 has 15 residues. CDR1 and CDR2 from the germline V gene are LGHNA and YSLEER. The CDR3 reads CASSQGGGNYNEQFF. CDR3 coding DNA: TGCGCCAGCAGCCAAGGGGGCGGTAATTACAATGAGCAGTTCTTC.

This clone was picked up a small number of times. The gene calls are TRBV11-1 and TRBJ1-4; D is ambiguous. V dropped 3 bases and J dropped 7 bases, with 9 bases sitting between them. The germline gives CDR1 SGHAT, CDR2 FQDESV (reference sequence). The CDR3 contains 13 residues. The CDR3 coding sequence is TGTGCCAGCAGCTTCGCACAGCCTGAAAAACTGTTTTTT. It encodes CASSFAQPEKLFF.

There are a few counts of this clone. The chain is built from TRBV18 and TRBJ1-2; D uncertain. Trimming left V 4 bases short and J 4 bases short, with 10 bases between. The CDR3 is 13 amino acids. The germline gives CDR1 KGHSH, CDR2 LQKENI. The CDR3 DNA sequence: TGTGCCAGCTCACAGCCGGGGTCCTATGGCTACACCTTC. Its protein product is CASSQPGSYGYTF.

The rearrangement uses TRBV5-6 and TRBJ1-1, with D unclear. CDR3 length: 14 amino acids. V dropped 4 bases and J dropped 5 bases, with 15 bases sitting between them. CDR1 and CDR2 from the germline V gene are SGHDT and YYEEEE. DNA for the CDR3: TGTGCCAGCAGCCCCGGCGGCAGAGAAACTGAAGCTTTCTTT. Its translation: CASSPGGRETEAFF.